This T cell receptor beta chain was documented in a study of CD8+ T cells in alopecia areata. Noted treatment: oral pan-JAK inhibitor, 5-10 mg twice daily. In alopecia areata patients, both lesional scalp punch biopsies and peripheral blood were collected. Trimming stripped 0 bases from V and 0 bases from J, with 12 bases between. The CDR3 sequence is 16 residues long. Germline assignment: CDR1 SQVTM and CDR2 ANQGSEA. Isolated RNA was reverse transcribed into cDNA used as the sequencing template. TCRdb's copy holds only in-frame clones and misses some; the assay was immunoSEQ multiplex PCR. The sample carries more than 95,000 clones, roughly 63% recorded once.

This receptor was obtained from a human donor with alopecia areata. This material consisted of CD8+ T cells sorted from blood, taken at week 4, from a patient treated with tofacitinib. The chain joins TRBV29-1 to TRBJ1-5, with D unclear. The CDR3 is CSVEDLSLLSNQPQHF. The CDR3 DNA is TGCAGCGTTGAAGATCTCAGCTTGCTTAGCAATCAGCCCCAGCATTTT.